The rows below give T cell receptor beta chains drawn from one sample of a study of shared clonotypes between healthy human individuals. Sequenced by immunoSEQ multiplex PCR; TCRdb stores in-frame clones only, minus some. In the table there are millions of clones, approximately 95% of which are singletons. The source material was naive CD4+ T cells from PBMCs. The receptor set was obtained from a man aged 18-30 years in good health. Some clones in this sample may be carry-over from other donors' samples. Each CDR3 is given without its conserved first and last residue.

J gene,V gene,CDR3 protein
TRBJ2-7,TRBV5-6,ASSLRGTPPYEQY
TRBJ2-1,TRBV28,ASGTGTRGHEQF
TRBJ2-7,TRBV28,ASTRRMRGDYEQY
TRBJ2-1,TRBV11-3,ASSLVGLAPYNEQF
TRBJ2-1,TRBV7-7,ASSLDRYNEQF
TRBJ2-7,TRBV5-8,ASSLVVTGGAWALSYEQY
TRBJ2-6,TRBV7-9,ASSPVGNSGANVLT
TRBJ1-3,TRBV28,ASRVLSSGNTIY
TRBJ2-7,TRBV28,ASGQGTYEQY
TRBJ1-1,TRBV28,ASSKGRGMNTEAF
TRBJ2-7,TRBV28,ASRSGTSGYYEQY
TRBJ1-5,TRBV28,ASSLVGPQH
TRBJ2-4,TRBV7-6,ASSLEDRGSGRNIQY
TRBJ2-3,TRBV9,ASSVTGVSTDTQY
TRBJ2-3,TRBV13,ASSLAVGGTDTQY
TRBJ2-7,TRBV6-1,ASREDRGHYEQY
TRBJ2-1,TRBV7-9,ASSPRDRRDEQF
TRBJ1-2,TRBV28,ASSLSGTLGYDGYT
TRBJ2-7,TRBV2,ASSVGTGGTSEQY
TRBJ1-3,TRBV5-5,ASSLINFSGNTIY
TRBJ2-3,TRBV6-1,ASGPGADTQY
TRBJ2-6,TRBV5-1,ASTASGSGANVLT
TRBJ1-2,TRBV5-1,ASSTTGSNYGYT
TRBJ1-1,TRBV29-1,SVAEGSANTEAF
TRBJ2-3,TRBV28,ASRRTSGKGRDTQY
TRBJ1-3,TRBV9,ASSVASAGNTIY
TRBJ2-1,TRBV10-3,AISETRREPYNEQF
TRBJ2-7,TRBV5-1,ASSLASAGAYEQY
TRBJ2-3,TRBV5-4,ASSLEGSDTDTQY
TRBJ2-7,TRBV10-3,AISEEWGNVQGNYEQY
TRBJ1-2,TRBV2,ASRWETNYGYT
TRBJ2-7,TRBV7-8,ASSLSLTRSSYEQY
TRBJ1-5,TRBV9,ASSVDDRRRPQH
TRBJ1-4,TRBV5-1,ASSRAGAMANEKLF
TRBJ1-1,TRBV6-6,ASSPPGTEAF
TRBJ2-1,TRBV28,ASNPAGAGGSNEQF
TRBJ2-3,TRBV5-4,ASRPQGEASTDTQY
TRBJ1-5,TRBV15,ATSRSLWGGNQPQH
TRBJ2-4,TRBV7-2,ASSGPSGGNIQY